This T cell receptor (beta chain) was captured by sequencing in a study of human T cells and chemical hapten exposure. Looking at the study overall: Per-sample TCR yield variability stemmed mainly from small pooled library volume differences.

Documented time point: healthy volunteer bleed at 6 weeks. The authors extracted total RNA from unfractionated whole blood. This clonotype has ten or more counts. As yet, its antigen is unknown. Trimming took 0 bases from V and 3 from J; bases not matched to a gene: 1. Germline lookup yields CDR1 LGHNA and CDR2 YSLEER. The CDR3 has 15 residues. Study results and limitations: Once DPC sensitization occurred, TCRs above 1 in 1000 frequency showed no change.

Individual cDNA molecules each carried unique molecular identifiers attached by the library. Original analysis: From about 22,000 to 700,000 TCRs were found per sample, with a median of around 100,000. TCRdb reprocessed the RACE reads via MiXCR and lists one record per CDR3 protein. TCRdb, not the authors, supplied the V and J calls. The data hold approximately 84,000 distinct CDR3 sequences, with over 8.5% observed a single time. This sequence joins TRBV4-3 and TRBJ1-4; 7 positions match TRBD1. The sequence was obtained from a male donor in good health. Some clones in this sample may be carry-over from other donors' samples. The material sequenced was whole blood. CDR3 in DNA: TGCGCCAGCAGCCAAGAGGACAGGTCTAATGAAAAACTGTTTTTT. It codes for CASSQEDRSNEKLFF.